One and the same sample provided the 30 T cell receptor beta chains below, sequenced in a study of read filtering for tumor transcriptome and immune sequencing. The library was built from roughly 400 ng RNA with molecular barcoded adaptors for alpha/delta and beta/gamma chains. TCRdb itself ran the reads through MiXCR, one entry per CDR3 protein. This sample has roughly 130,000 distinct CDR3 sequences, with approximately 12% found just once. The sample comprised a population of CD138-negative cells sorted from bone marrow. These receptors originate from a donor at least 40 years old with multiple myeloma.

This clonotype was seen ten or more times. The CDR3 DNA reads TGTGCCAGCAGCCAAGCTTCAGATACGCAGTATTTT. Translated, it gives CASSQASDTQYF. This chain joins TRBV3-1 and TRBJ2-3; D uncertain. CDR3 size: 12 residues. Trimming took off 1 base at V and 4 bases at J, with 3 bases between the two ends. CDR1 is LGHDT, CDR2 YNNKEL, per germline (reference sequence).

The gene calls are TRBV11-2 and TRBJ2-4, with TRBD2 matching 7 bases. Trimming at V came to 4 bases and at J to 8 bases, leaving 8 bases not matched to a gene. Per the germline V gene, CDR1 is SGHAT and CDR2 is FQNNGV. The CDR3 consists of 14 residues. The CDR3 loop is CASSSSGEGDIQYF. DNA for the CDR3: TGTGCCAGCAGCTCTAGCGGAGAAGGAGACATTCAGTACTTC. Together with reference TRBV11-2 and TRBJ2-4, the CDR3 gives the full variable domain: EAGVAQSPRYKIIEKRQSVAFWCNPISGHATLYWYQQILGQGPKLLIQFQNNGVVDDSQLPKDRFSAERLKGVDSTLKIQPAKLEDSAVYLCASSSSGEGDIQYFGAGTRLSVL.

In regard to this clonotype: A much larger clone sits a single nucleotide away, making a read error possible. No conserved phenylalanine or tryptophan is present at the end of the CDR3, so a read error is the likely explanation. CDR3 coding DNA: TGTGCCAGCAGCTACCGACAGCCAGCCGAAGCTTTCCTT. Translating it yields CASSYRQPAEAFL. The rearrangement uses TRBV7-6 and TRBJ1-1, with D possibly TRBD1 on 5 matching bases. Germline CDR1 is SGHVS and CDR2 is FNYEAQ. CDR3 length: 13 residues. With 4 bases removed from V and 8 bases from J, the gap between germline ends came to 14 bases.

This clonotype was picked up many times. This sequence joins TRBV28 and TRBJ1-5; TRBD1 agrees at 8 bases. The V gene end was trimmed by 5 bases and the J gene end by 4 bases; junction bases not matched to a gene: 7. The CDR3 length is 15 residues. Germline V gives CDR1 MDHEN, CDR2 SYDVKM. The CDR3 protein is CASSIRDRLNQPQHF. The CDR3, as DNA: TGTGCCAGCAGTATCCGGGACAGGCTGAATCAGCCCCAGCATTTT.

This chain links TRBV12-3 or TRBV12-4 with TRBJ1-3; TRBD1 is a possible D gene (6 bases). This CDR3 has 12 residues. V lost 6 bases, J lost 10 bases, and 13 bases lay in between. The CDR3 is CASSTQQGTIYF. The CDR3 region has the DNA TGTGCCAGCAGCACCCAACAGGGAACCATATATTTT.

This clonotype occurred many times. CDR3 DNA sequence: TGTGCCAGCAGCTTAGAAGGGACAGGGCCTCAGCCCCAGCATTTT. Translating it yields CASSLEGTGPQPQHF. J is TRBJ1-5 and V is TRBV7-2, with TRBD1 identical over 9 bases. This CDR3 has 15 amino acids. Germline V gives CDR1 SGHTA, CDR2 FQGNSA. V gave up 1 base and J gave up 6 bases; unmatched junction bases: 4.

This clonotype was counted ten times or more. The rearrangement links TRBV6-2 or TRBV6-3 to TRBJ2-1; the D gene is possibly TRBD2 (6 bases). This CDR3 region has 16 residues. Between the trimmed V and J ends, which lost 2 bases and 5 bases, there was a span of 16 bases. The V gene's germline CDR1 is MNHEY and CDR2 SVGEGT. The CDR3 coding sequence is TGTGCCAGCAGTTACGGTACTAGCCCGGAAAACAATGAGCAGTTCTTC. It codes for CASSYGTSPENNEQFF.

As for this clonotype: A much larger clone lies a single base off, so this may be a read error. The chain employs TRBV9 and TRBJ2-1, with 9 bases matching TRBD2. CDR1 is SGDLS, CDR2 YYNGEE, per germline. The CDR3 covers 15 residues. CDR3 sequence: CASSVASGVRNGQFF. CDR3 in DNA: TGTGCCAGCAGCGTAGCTAGCGGGGTCAGGAATGGGCAGTTCTTC.

This clonotype was detected ten times or more. This chain connects TRBV7-9 to TRBJ2-5; D remains unclear. The V gene lost 4 bases and the J gene lost 3 bases, with 3 bases spanning the gap. There are 11 residues in the CDR3. Germline CDR1 is SEHNR and CDR2 is FQNEAQ (reference sequence). CDR3 sequence: CASSSEETQYF. The CDR3 nucleotides read TGTGCCAGCAGCTCCGAAGAGACCCAGTACTTC.

The J gene is TRBJ2-1, the V gene TRBV28; TRBD2 might be the D (6 bases). This CDR3 is built from 12 residues. V lost 2 bases, J lost 8 bases, and 7 bases lay in between. Germline loops: CDR1 MDHEN, CDR2 SYDVKM. CDR3 in amino acids: CASSLRRDEQFF. For the CDR3, the DNA is TGTGCCAGCAGTTTAAGGAGGGATGAGCAGTTCTTC.

The sample holds many counts of this clonotype. The chain carries TRBV6-1 and TRBJ2-1; D may be TRBD2 (6 bases). The CDR3 length is 15 residues. V lost 6 bases and J lost 5, with 17 bases in between. Germline assignment: CDR1 MNHNS and CDR2 SASEGT. CDR3 sequence reads: CASRTKRAEDNEQFF. The CDR3 nucleotides read TGTGCCAGCAGAACGAAGCGGGCAGAGGACAATGAGCAGTTCTTC.

This clonotype was seen ten or more times. The chain links TRBV2 to TRBJ1-4, with 7 bases lining up with TRBD1. The CDR3 loop spans 15 amino acids. The V gene end was trimmed by 6 bases and the J gene end by 7 bases; junction bases not matched to a gene: 11. Germline-derived CDR1 and CDR2 are SNHLY and FYNNEI. The DNA for the CDR3 is TGTGCCAGCAGGGCGCCGGGACAGCTCGGTGAAAAACTGTTTTTT. Its protein product is CASRAPGQLGEKLFF.

In its sample, this clonotype was seen many times. The rearrangement links TRBV20-1 to TRBJ2-5, with 8 bases matching TRBD1. J gave up 7 bases and V 6 bases, and 16 bases lay outside the gene matches. Germline lookup yields CDR1 DFQATT and CDR2 SNEGSKA (reference sequence). This CDR3 is built from 15 residues. CDR3 protein: CSARTGGTARGTQYF. Here the CDR3 DNA reads TGCAGTGCCCGAACAGGGGGAACGGCAAGAGGGACCCAGTACTTC.

This clonotype has ten or more counts. The chain combines TRBV11-2 with TRBJ1-1; D is unclear. This CDR3 comprises 14 residues. V dropped 5 bases and J dropped 0 bases, with 10 bases sitting between them. Per the germline V gene, CDR1 is SGHAT and CDR2 is FQNNGV. This chain's CDR3 is CASSRFQLNTEAFF. CDR3 coding DNA: TGTGCCAGCAGCCGATTTCAGTTGAACACTGAAGCTTTCTTT.

Regarding this clonotype: This may be a read error: a much more frequent sequence differs by one nucleotide. The chain carries TRBV6-2 or TRBV6-3 and TRBJ2-3, with a tentative D call TRBD1 (5 bases). The germline gives CDR1 MNHEY, CDR2 SVGEGT. Trimming left V 7 bases short and J 4 bases short, with 9 bases between. The CDR3 loop spans 12 amino acids. The CDR3 coding sequence is TGTGCCAGCAAGACAGACGCAGATACGCAGTATTTT. This codes for CASKTDADTQYF.

At least ten counts were recorded for this clonotype. This chain uses TRBV20-1 with TRBJ2-1, with 7 bases matching TRBD2. There are 14 residues in the CDR3. Germline V gene sequence: CDR1 DFQATT, CDR2 SNEGSKA (reference sequence). V shed 1 base and J 8 bases; nucleotides not matched to a gene: 8. The CDR3 bases are TGCAGTGCTAGAGTTGCGGGAGTAAACGATGAGCAGTTCTTC. Protein: CSARVAGVNDEQFF.

In its sample, this clonotype was seen many times. The chain uses TRBV2 and TRBJ2-3; D remains unclear. V was pared by 8 bases and J by 6 bases, with 12 bases between. The CDR3 sequence is 12 residues long. Germline CDR1 reads SNHLY; CDR2 reads FYNNEI. The chain's CDR3 is CASGQEVDTQYF. CDR3 DNA sequence: TGTGCCAGCGGGCAGGAAGTGGATACGCAGTATTTT.

The chain is built from TRBV29-1 and TRBJ2-3; TRBD1 matches 10 bases. CDR1 is SQVTM, CDR2 ANQGSEA, per germline. CDR3 length equals 15 residues. V lost 7 bases and J lost 2; bases outside the gene matches: 9. Written as DNA, the CDR3 is TGCAGCGCCGCCGGGACAGGGGCTCCCACAGATACGCAGTATTTT. Translating gives CSAAGTGAPTDTQYF.

This clonotype has ten or more counts. The DNA for the CDR3 is TGTGCCAGCAGTTTAAGCGGGAGTAGTGAGGAGCAGTACTTC. Translation gives CASSLSGSSEEQYF. This rearrangement joins TRBV28 to TRBJ2-7; 8 positions match TRBD2. Trimming at V came to 2 bases and at J to 7 bases, leaving 7 bases not matched to a gene. From germline, CDR1 is MDHEN and CDR2 SYDVKM. CDR3 length: 14 amino acids.

Comments on this clonotype: This sequence may be a read error, since a much larger clone differs from it by one base. The V and J genes are TRBV10-3 and TRBJ2-6; 9 positions agree with TRBD1. Per the germline V gene, CDR1 is ENHRY and CDR2 is SYGVKD. The CDR3 runs to 18 residues. The CDR3 is CAISDIEQGASGANALTF. CDR3 in DNA: TGTGCCATCAGTGATATAGAACAGGGGGCCTCTGGGGCCAACGCCCTGACTTTC.

This clonotype was observed at least ten times. The chain carries TRBV20-1 and TRBJ2-3, with 10 bases aligning to TRBD1. V lost 6 bases to trimming and J lost 2 bases; unmatched junction nucleotides: 5. This CDR3 spans 14 amino acids. Germline CDR1 reads DFQATT; CDR2 reads SNEGSKA (reference sequence). The DNA of the CDR3 is TGCAGTGCCCCCGGGACAGGGGACACAGATACGCAGTATTTT. It encodes CSAPGTGDTDTQYF.

This clonotype was counted only a few times. The chain has TRBV11-2 and TRBJ2-7; possible D gene TRBD1, 5 bases. Looked up from germline, CDR1 is SGHAT and CDR2 is FQNNGV. This CDR3 contains 14 residues. Trimming took off 7 bases at V and 7 bases at J, with 20 bases between the two ends. CDR3 coding DNA: TGTGCCAGCATCCAAGGGGCTAGTCTGGGGGAGCAGTACTTC. It codes for CASIQGASLGEQYF.

Note on this clonotype: This may be a read error: a much more frequent sequence differs by one nucleotide. The chain joins TRBV11-1 to TRBJ2-7; D assignment may be TRBD1 or TRBD2 (6 bases each). With 2 bases removed from V and 5 bases from J, the gap between germline ends came to 16 bases. Germline-derived CDR1 and CDR2 are SGHAT and FQDESV (reference sequence). The CDR3 length is 15 residues. The DNA for the CDR3 is TGTGCCAGCAGCTTATCGGGGGCTAATGGTCACGAGCAGTACTTC. Amino acid sequence: CASSLSGANGHEQYF.

This clonotype was picked up many times. The chain employs TRBV11-2 and TRBJ2-2, with a weak D call TRBD1 (5 bases). V was clipped by 5 bases and J by 1 base, with 8 bases between them. The germline V gene encodes CDR1 SGHAT and CDR2 FQNNGV. This CDR3 is 14 amino acids long. CDR3: CASSPDRNTGELFF. CDR3 bases: TGTGCCAGCAGCCCAGACAGGAACACCGGGGAGCTGTTTTTT.

This clonotype appeared many times. The V and J genes are TRBV10-2 and TRBJ1-5; D unclear. This CDR3 region has 14 residues. The V gene's germline CDR1 is WSHSY and CDR2 SAAADI. V shed 0 bases and J shed 4 bases, with 7 bases lying between them. As DNA, the CDR3 is TGCGCCAGCAGTGAGTCTGTGAGAAATCAGCCCCAGCATTTT. This gives the protein CASSESVRNQPQHF.

As DNA, the CDR3 is TGTGCCAGCAGCCTCCCCCCGGCTGGAAACACCATATATTTT. This gives the protein CASSLPPAGNTIYF. The chain recombines TRBV12-3 or TRBV12-4 with TRBJ1-3; D not certain. V lost 6 bases to trimming and J lost 2 bases, with 11 bases between them. The CDR3 has 14 residues.

At least ten counts were recorded for this clonotype. The rearrangement uses TRBV30 and TRBJ2-1, with 9 bases identical to TRBD2. Trimming at V came to 0 bases and at J to 7 bases, leaving 7 bases not matched to a gene. Germline V gives CDR1 GTSNPN, CDR2 SVGIG (reference sequence). This CDR3 contains 15 residues. The CDR3, as DNA: TGTGCCTGGAGTGTTGGGCTAGCGGGGTCAAATGAGCAGTTCTTC. Its protein is CAWSVGLAGSNEQFF.

This clonotype showed up many times. Germline is not matched at one junction end, which may reflect a read error. This rearrangement joins TRBV2 to TRBJ2-7, with TRBD1 matching 7 bases. The germline V gene has CDR1 SNHLY and CDR2 FYNNEI. The CDR3 is 12 residues long. This CDR3 reads CASSGARETGEF. In DNA form, the CDR3 reads TGTGCCAGCAGTGGAGCCCGGGAAACAGGGGAATTC.

At least ten counts were recorded for this clonotype. This sequence joins TRBV7-2 and TRBJ2-7; D might be TRBD1 (7 bases). Trimming removed 0 bases at V and 6 bases at J, with 12 bases between. Looked up from germline, CDR1 is SGHTA and CDR2 is FQGNSA. This CDR3 comprises 14 residues. This CDR3 reads CASSLAAGGSEQYF. CDR3 DNA sequence: TGTGCCAGCAGCTTAGCCGCAGGGGGGAGCGAGCAGTACTTC.

In this sample, this clonotype turned up many times. V is TRBV27 and J is TRBJ2-7; a possible D gene is TRBD2 (6 bases). This CDR3 has 14 residues. Germline values: CDR1 MNHEY, CDR2 SMNVEV (reference sequence). Trimming pared 5 bases from V and 5 bases from J, leaving 16 bases between. The DNA of the CDR3 is TGTGCCAGCAGTGACCGGAGGGGCGACCACGAGCAGTACTTC. It translates to CASSDRRGDHEQYF.